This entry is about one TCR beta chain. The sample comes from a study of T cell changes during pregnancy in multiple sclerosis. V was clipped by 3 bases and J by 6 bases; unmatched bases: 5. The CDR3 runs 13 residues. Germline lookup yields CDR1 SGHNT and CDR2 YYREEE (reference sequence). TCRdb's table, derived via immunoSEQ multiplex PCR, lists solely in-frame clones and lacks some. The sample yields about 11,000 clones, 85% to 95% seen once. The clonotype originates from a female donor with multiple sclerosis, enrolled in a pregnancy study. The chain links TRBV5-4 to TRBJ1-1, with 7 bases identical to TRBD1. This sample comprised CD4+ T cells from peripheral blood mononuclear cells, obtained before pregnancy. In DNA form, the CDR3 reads TGTGCCAGCAGCTACGGACAGGCTGCTGAAGCTTTCTTT. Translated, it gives CASSYGQAAEAFF.